This TCR beta chain was obtained from a study of Ad26.COV2.S vaccination and SARS-CoV-2 variants. Treatment indicated: 19 received Ad26.COV2.S at low or high dose, single or two shots; about 5 received placebo; per-sample allocation not given. Samples were taken on day 63 after the first vaccine or placebo injection. Germline CDR1 and CDR2: SGHVS and FQNEAQ. V trimming: 5 bases; J trimming: 3 bases; junction bases outside the gene matches: 4. The CDR3 has 16 residues. Study findings and constraints: Following vaccination, spike-specific CD8+ and CD4+ T cell responses reportedly exhibited substantial breadth.

Sequenced by immunoSEQ multiplex PCR; TCRdb stores in-frame clones only, minus some. The profile shows 350,000 to 500,000 clones, less than 95% of them singletons. On this clone: As yet, its antigen is unknown.

This sample comprised peripheral blood, obtained in a trial of Ad26.COV2.S vaccine versus placebo. V usage is TRBV7-8 and J usage is TRBJ2-1; 13 bases are shared with TRBD2. The receptor comes from a person aged 18 to 59 who received the Ad26.COV2.S COVID-19 vaccine or a placebo. The CDR3 region has the DNA TGTGCCAGCAGCCACGGACTAGCGGGGGACTACAATGAGCAGTTCTTC. This codes for CASSHGLAGDYNEQFF.